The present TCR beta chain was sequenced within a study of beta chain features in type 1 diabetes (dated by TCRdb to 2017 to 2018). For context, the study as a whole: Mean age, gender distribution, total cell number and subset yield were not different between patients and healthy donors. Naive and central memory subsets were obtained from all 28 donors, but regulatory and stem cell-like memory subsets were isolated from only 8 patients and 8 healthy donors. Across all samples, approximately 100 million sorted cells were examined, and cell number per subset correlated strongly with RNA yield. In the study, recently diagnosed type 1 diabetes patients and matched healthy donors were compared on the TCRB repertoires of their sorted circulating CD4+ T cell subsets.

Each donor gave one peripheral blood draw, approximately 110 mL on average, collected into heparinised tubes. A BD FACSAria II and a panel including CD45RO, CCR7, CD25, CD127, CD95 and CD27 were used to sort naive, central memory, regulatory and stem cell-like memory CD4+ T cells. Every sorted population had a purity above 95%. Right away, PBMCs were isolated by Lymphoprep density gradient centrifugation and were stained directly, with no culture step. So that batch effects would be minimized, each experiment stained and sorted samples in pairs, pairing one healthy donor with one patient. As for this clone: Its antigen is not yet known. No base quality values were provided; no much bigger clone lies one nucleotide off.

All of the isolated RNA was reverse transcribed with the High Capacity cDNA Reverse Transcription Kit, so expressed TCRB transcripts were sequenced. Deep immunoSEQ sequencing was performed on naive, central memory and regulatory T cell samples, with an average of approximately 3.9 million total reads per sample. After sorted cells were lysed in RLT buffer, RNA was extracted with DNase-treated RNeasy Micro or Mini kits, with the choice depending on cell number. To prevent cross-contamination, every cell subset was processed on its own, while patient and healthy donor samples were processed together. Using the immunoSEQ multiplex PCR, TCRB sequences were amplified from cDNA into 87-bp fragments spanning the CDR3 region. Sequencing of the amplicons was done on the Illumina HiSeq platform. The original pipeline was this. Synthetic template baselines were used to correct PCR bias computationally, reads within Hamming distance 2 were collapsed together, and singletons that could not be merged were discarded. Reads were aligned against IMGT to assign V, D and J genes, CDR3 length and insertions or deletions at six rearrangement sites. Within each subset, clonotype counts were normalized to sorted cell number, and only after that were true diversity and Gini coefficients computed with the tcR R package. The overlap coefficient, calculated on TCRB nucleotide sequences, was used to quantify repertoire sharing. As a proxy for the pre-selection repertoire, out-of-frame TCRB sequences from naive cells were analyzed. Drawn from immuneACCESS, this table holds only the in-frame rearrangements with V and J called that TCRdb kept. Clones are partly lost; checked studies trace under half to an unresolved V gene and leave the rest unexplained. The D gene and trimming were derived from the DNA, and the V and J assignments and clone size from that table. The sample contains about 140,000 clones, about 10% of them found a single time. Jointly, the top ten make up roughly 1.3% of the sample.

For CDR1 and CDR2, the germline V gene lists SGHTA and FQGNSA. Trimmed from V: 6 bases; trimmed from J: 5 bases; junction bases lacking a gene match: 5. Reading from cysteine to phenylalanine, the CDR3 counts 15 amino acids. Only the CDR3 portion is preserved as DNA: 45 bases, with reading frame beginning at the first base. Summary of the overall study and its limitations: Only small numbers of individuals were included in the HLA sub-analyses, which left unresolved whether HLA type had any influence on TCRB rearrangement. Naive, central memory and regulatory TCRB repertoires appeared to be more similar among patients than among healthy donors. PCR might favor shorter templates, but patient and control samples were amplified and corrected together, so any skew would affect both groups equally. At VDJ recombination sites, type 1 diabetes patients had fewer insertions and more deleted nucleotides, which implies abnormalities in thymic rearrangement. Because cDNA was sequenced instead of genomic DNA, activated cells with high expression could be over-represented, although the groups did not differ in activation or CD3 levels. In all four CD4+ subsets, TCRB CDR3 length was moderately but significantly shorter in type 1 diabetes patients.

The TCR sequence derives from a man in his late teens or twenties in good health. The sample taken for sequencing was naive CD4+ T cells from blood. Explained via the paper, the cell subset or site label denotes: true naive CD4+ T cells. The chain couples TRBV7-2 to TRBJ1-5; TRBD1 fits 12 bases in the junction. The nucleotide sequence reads TGTGCCAGCAGTTCCGGGACAGGGGGCTATCAGCCCCAGCATTTT. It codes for CASSSGTGGYQPQHF.